One sample yielded the 29 T cell receptor beta chains listed below, sequenced in a study of CD8 T cells in ankylosing spondylitis. One entry per CDR3 protein results from TCRdb running MiXCR on the 5' RACE reads. The table lists around 300,000 distinct CDR3 sequences, around 20% of them singletons. Sequencing was performed on blood, either unsorted or a sorted T cell fraction (not recorded which). The source of these receptors is a female donor with ankylosing spondylitis or in good health (not recorded which).

The rearrangement uses TRBV6-1 and TRBJ2-3, with 12 nucleotides matching TRBD2. Germline CDR1 and CDR2: MNHNS and SASEGT. The J segment lost 0 bases and the V segment lost 5 bases, leaving 6 bases of the junction unmatched. The CDR3 runs 17 residues. The CDR3 DNA reads TGTGCCAGCAGTCCCCGACTAGCGGGGGCTAGCACAGATACGCAGTATTTT. This translates into CASSPRLAGASTDTQYF.

V usage is TRBV19 and J usage is TRBJ1-3; no definite D call. In germline, CDR1 is LNHDA, CDR2 SQIVND (reference sequence). The CDR3 runs to 15 residues. V was clipped by 6 bases and J by 1 base, with 13 bases between them. CDR3 bases: TGTGCCAGTAGCCGAATCGGGAATTCTGGAAACACCATATATTTT. As protein: CASSRIGNSGNTIYF.

The chain links TRBV20-1 to TRBJ1-1; D might be TRBD1 (5 bases). The germline V gene encodes CDR1 DFQATT and CDR2 SNEGSKA (reference sequence). This CDR3 is built from 16 residues. V was cut by 3 bases and J by 7 bases, with 24 bases left in between. This chain's CDR3 is CSASGGGGPEQVEAFF. The DNA of the CDR3 is TGCAGTGCTAGTGGTGGCGGGGGTCCTGAGCAGGTTGAAGCTTTCTTT.

The chain couples TRBV10-3 to TRBJ2-2, with 9 bases identical to TRBD2. The V gene end was trimmed by 4 bases and the J gene end by 8 bases; junction bases not matched to a gene: 5. Germline V CDR1 and CDR2: ENHRY, SYGVKD. CDR3 length equals 14 residues. The CDR3 loop reads CAISGSGSLGELFF. As DNA, the CDR3 is TGTGCCATCAGTGGTAGCGGGAGCCTTGGGGAGCTGTTTTTT.

V gene TRBV7-2 combines with J gene TRBJ2-1, with TRBD2 matching over 8 bases. V lost 1 base and J lost 5; bases outside the gene matches: 4. CDR3 length: 15 residues. CDR1 SGHTA and CDR2 FQGNSA come from the germline V gene. CDR3 sequence (DNA): TGTGCCAGCAGCTTAGATCCAGCGGGAGACAATGAGCAGTTCTTC. It yields the protein CASSLDPAGDNEQFF.

This clonotype has ten or more counts. The chain has TRBV29-1 and TRBJ2-2, with 13 bases identical to TRBD2. CDR3 length: 15 amino acids. In germline, CDR1 is SQVTM, CDR2 ANQGSEA. The junction had 3 bases not matched to a gene; V was cut back by 1 base and J by 7 bases. The CDR3 region has the DNA TGCAGCGTTGAAGGGACTAGCGGGAGTGGCGGGGAGCTGTTTTTT. Its translation: CSVEGTSGSGGELFF.

This clonotype came up a few times. The chain uses TRBV7-2 and TRBJ2-7, with D perhaps matching TRBD1 (5 bases). The CDR3 loop spans 14 amino acids. V shed 7 bases and J shed 2 bases, with 15 bases lying between them. CDR1 and CDR2 (germline): SGHTA, FQGNSA. The CDR3 reads CASTLGLPAYEQYF. The CDR3 DNA reads as TGTGCCAGCACCCTGGGGCTACCTGCCTACGAGCAGTACTTC.

This clonotype was seen a few times. The chain carries TRBV12-3 or TRBV12-4 and TRBJ1-1; D is possibly TRBD1 (6 bases). The ends were cut back, 6 bases at V and 2 bases at J, with 13 bases in the middle. The CDR3 is made up of 14 amino acids. The CDR3, as DNA: TGTGCCAGCAGACCCAGGGGATACAACACTGAAGCTTTCTTT. Amino acids: CASRPRGYNTEAFF.

CDR3 amino acids: CASSPRPGETYEQYF. The DNA for the CDR3 is TGTGCCAGCAGCCCCCGGCCAGGGGAGACCTACGAGCAGTACTTC. The chain combines TRBV7-9 with TRBJ2-7; D possibly corresponds to TRBD1 (6 bases). Looked up from germline, CDR1 is SEHNR and CDR2 is FQNEAQ (reference sequence). V was trimmed by 5 bases and J by 2 bases, leaving 16 bases between them. The CDR3 runs 15 residues.

The table lists this clonotype with a few counts. The rearrangement uses TRBV2 and TRBJ2-7; D remains ambiguous. The CDR3 consists of 15 residues. V shed 2 bases and J shed 1 base, with 12 bases lying between them. Germline V gives CDR1 SNHLY, CDR2 FYNNEI. CDR3 DNA sequence: TGTGCCAGCAGTGAATCGGCACCCGAATCCTACGAGCAGTACTTC. It translates to CASSESAPESYEQYF.

This clonotype was counted many times. The chain uses TRBV15 and TRBJ1-4; D remains unclear. Germline CDR1 and CDR2: LNHNV and YYDKDF (reference sequence). Trimming left V 3 bases short and J 5 bases short, with 10 bases between. The CDR3 has 14 amino acids. The DNA for the CDR3 is TGTGCCACCAGCAGGCTCAGTGACAATGAAAAACTGTTTTTT. Its protein product is CATSRLSDNEKLFF.

The chain is built from TRBV3-1 and TRBJ2-7, with 14 bases that match TRBD2. The CDR3 loop spans 13 amino acids. Germline V lookup: CDR1 LGHDT, CDR2 YNNKEL (reference sequence). V gave up 8 bases and J gave up 7 bases; unmatched junction bases: 4. CDR3 sequence reads: CASRLAGGEEQYF. The CDR3 coding sequence is TGTGCCAGCCGACTAGCGGGAGGGGAAGAGCAGTACTTC.

Only a few counts were recorded for this clonotype. This rearrangement joins TRBV3-1 to TRBJ2-1; D not certain. The germline CDR1 and CDR2 sequences are LGHDT and YNNKEL (reference sequence). V gave up 2 bases and J gave up 8 bases, with 4 bases separating them. This CDR3 spans 11 amino acids. CDR3 sequence: CASSQFDEQFF. CDR3 DNA: TGTGCCAGCAGCCAATTTGATGAGCAGTTCTTC.

The chain uses TRBV20-1 and TRBJ2-7; 7 bases fit TRBD2. With 6 bases clipped from V and 6 bases from J, the junction kept 11 bases outside the gene matches. Germline CDR1 reads DFQATT; CDR2 reads SNEGSKA (reference sequence). The CDR3 consists of 13 residues. CDR3 region: CSAPWSGVPEQYF. The CDR3 DNA sequence: TGCAGTGCCCCGTGGAGCGGGGTCCCCGAGCAGTACTTC.

The rearrangement joins TRBV5-4 to TRBJ2-2, with D perhaps assigned TRBD1 or TRBD2 (5 bases each). V was clipped by 4 bases and J by 8 bases, with 18 bases between them. The germline CDR1 and CDR2 sequences are SGHNT and YYREEE (reference sequence). The CDR3 extends over 15 amino acids. This CDR3 reads CASSRGGPGKGELFF. DNA of the CDR3: TGTGCCAGCAGCCGGGGCGGCCCAGGGAAAGGGGAGCTGTTTTTT.

This clonotype was counted ten times or more. The V and J genes are TRBV20-1 and TRBJ2-5; tentative D call: TRBD1 (5 bases). The CDR3 length is 13 residues. In germline, CDR1 is DFQATT, CDR2 SNEGSKA (reference sequence). Trimming took off 4 bases at V and 5 bases at J, with 14 bases between the two ends. Here the CDR3 reads CSAKQGNGETQYF. Here the CDR3 DNA reads TGCAGTGCTAAGCAGGGTAACGGGGAGACCCAGTACTTC.

The chain has TRBV29-1 and TRBJ2-3, with TRBD1 matching 8 bases. V was clipped by 3 bases and J by 5 bases; unmatched bases: 7. Germline CDR1 and CDR2: SQVTM and ANQGSEA. CDR3 length equals 14 residues. The CDR3 here is CSVDRDTGGDTQYF. DNA for the CDR3: TGCAGCGTTGACCGAGACACAGGGGGAGATACGCAGTATTTT.

The rearrangement links TRBV29-1 to TRBJ1-2; D is unresolved. Trimming removed 7 bases at V and 8 bases at J, with 17 bases between. This CDR3 contains 12 residues. Germline CDR1 is SQVTM and CDR2 is ANQGSEA. The CDR3 here is CSGRGVGPGYTF. The CDR3 DNA reads TGCAGCGGTAGAGGAGTCGGGCCCGGCTACACCTTC.

The rearrangement uses TRBV11-2 and TRBJ2-7; D remains unclear. The CDR3 runs to 11 residues. V was clipped by 4 bases and J by 5 bases, with 6 bases between them. CDR1 SGHAT and CDR2 FQNNGV come from the germline V gene. In nucleotides, the CDR3 is TGTGCCAGCAGCTCTCCTAACGAGCAGTACTTC. As protein: CASSSPNEQYF.

This clonotype appeared a few times. The chain recombines TRBV18 with TRBJ2-5; D is uncertain. Trimming stripped 0 bases from V and 5 bases from J, with 10 bases between. The germline V gene has CDR1 KGHSH and CDR2 LQKENI. CDR3 length: 14 amino acids. CDR3 sequence: CASSPPSNPETQYF. The DNA for the CDR3 is TGTGCCAGCTCACCACCCTCTAACCCCGAGACCCAGTACTTC.

The CDR3 DNA reads as TGTGCCAGCAACCACCCGACATGGAAAGAGACCCAGTACTTC. Protein product: CASNHPTWKETQYF. The J gene is TRBJ2-5, the V gene TRBV6-2 or TRBV6-3; D uncertain. Germline V lookup: CDR1 MNHEY, CDR2 SVGEGT. V was trimmed by 7 bases and J by 3 bases, leaving 15 bases between them. The length of the CDR3 is 14 residues.

This clonotype appeared many times. The chain has TRBV11-2 and TRBJ2-3, with TRBD1 identical over 12 bases. Losses at the gene ends were 1 base for V and 4 bases for J; bases not matched to a gene: 9. Germline-derived CDR1 and CDR2 are SGHAT and FQNNGV. The CDR3 is 18 amino acids. The CDR3 DNA is TGTGCCAGCAGCTTAGTCTCTTCCGGGACAGGGGGCGCAGATACGCAGTATTTT. Translated: CASSLVSSGTGGADTQYF.

This clonotype was observed at least ten times. The chain couples TRBV10-3 to TRBJ1-1; the D gene is possibly TRBD1 (5 bases). Trimming left V 0 bases short and J 8 bases short, with 7 bases between. The CDR3 is made up of 12 amino acids. Germline V gene lookup returns CDR1 ENHRY and CDR2 SYGVKD. Here the CDR3 reads CAISESEGEAFF. CDR3 nucleotides: TGTGCCATCAGTGAGTCGGAGGGGGAAGCTTTCTTT.

Only a few counts were recorded for this clonotype. This rearrangement joins TRBV3-1 to TRBJ2-2, with D perhaps TRBD1 (6 bases). V was cut by 4 bases and J by 14 bases, with 26 bases left in between. Germline CDR1 and CDR2: LGHDT and YNNKEL (reference sequence). The CDR3 is 16 amino acids. For the CDR3, the DNA is TGTGCCAGCAGCCCTTTGGGGGCGACCCCTCCGGTGGACCTGTTTTTT. This gives the protein CASSPLGATPPVDLFF.

The rearrangement joins TRBV27 to TRBJ2-1, with TRBD2 matching over 14 bases. The CDR3 is 19 amino acids. The germline V gene encodes CDR1 MNHEY and CDR2 SMNVEV (reference sequence). V gave up 7 bases and J gave up 7 bases; unmatched junction bases: 18. As DNA, the CDR3 is TGTGCCAGCACCTCTAAGGGGACTAGCGGGAGTTGGACTCGGAATGAGCAGTTCTTC. Encoded protein: CASTSKGTSGSWTRNEQFF.

This chain uses TRBV30 with TRBJ2-7; D unresolved. Germline V gives CDR1 GTSNPN, CDR2 SVGIG (reference sequence). The CDR3 runs 11 residues. With 1 base removed from V and 2 bases from J, the gap between germline ends came to 3 bases. DNA of the CDR3: TGTGCCTGGAGTGGGACCTACGAGCAGTACTTC. Translated: CAWSGTYEQYF.

This clonotype was detected only a few times. The rearrangement joins TRBV10-3 to TRBJ1-1; tentatively, D is TRBD1 (5 bases). This CDR3 spans 14 amino acids. Germline V gene sequence: CDR1 ENHRY, CDR2 SYGVKD. V dropped 3 bases and J dropped 2 bases, with 10 bases sitting between them. For the CDR3, the DNA is TGTGCCATCAGTGAATTGGGGGGAAACACTGAAGCTTTCTTT. The encoded protein is CAISELGGNTEAFF.

V gene TRBV12-3 or TRBV12-4 combines with J gene TRBJ2-2; 8 bases are a match to TRBD2. With 5 bases clipped from V and 1 base from J, the junction kept 9 bases outside the gene matches. The CDR3 is made up of 17 amino acids. CDR3 coding DNA: TGTGCCAGCAGTAATCGTCTAGCGGGTCTGAACACCGGGGAGCTGTTTTTT. Translated: CASSNRLAGLNTGELFF.

The chain recombines TRBV6-5 with TRBJ2-1; 8 bases line up with TRBD2. This CDR3 spans 16 amino acids. Germline values: CDR1 MNHEY, CDR2 SVGAGI. Germline trimming cut 5 bases from V and 2 bases from J; bases unmatched to any gene: 8. The CDR3 DNA sequence: TGTGCCAGCAGTCCAGAAGCGGGAGCACCCTACAATGAGCAGTTCTTC. Residues: CASSPEAGAPYNEQFF.